A single sample is the source of the 10 T cell receptor beta chains below, sequenced in a study of beta chain features in type 1 diabetes. Study-wide results and limits: Researchers report that Type 1 diabetes patients had moderately but significantly shorter TCRB CDR3s across all four CD4+ subsets.

These receptors have no identified antigens. Expressed TCRB transcripts were sequenced after all isolated RNA was converted to cDNA. The protocol was immunoSEQ multiplex PCR, while the TCRdb copy is restricted to in-frame clones and leaves out a portion. This sample yields 350,000 to 400,000 clones, of which roughly 12% are seen a single time; around 0.0099% belongs to the top ten. The sequencing sample was made of naive CD4+ T cells from blood. The receptors come from a woman younger than 35 with type 1 diabetes.

This rearrangement joins TRBV7-9 to TRBJ2-3; D is possibly TRBD2 (6 bases). Germline-derived CDR1 and CDR2 are SEHNR and FQNEAQ (reference sequence). The CDR3 covers 15 residues. Trimming left V 0 bases short and J 2 bases short, with 9 bases between. CDR3 sequence (DNA): TGTGCCAGCAGCTTAGCGGGAGGCATCACAGATACGCAGTATTTT. It encodes CASSLAGGITDTQYF.

This clone was found once. The genes are TRBV28 and TRBJ1-5; D possibly corresponds to TRBD1 (5 bases). The CDR3 has 14 amino acids. V dropped 2 bases and J dropped 6 bases, with 11 bases sitting between them. From germline, CDR1 is MDHEN and CDR2 SYDVKM. The CDR3 reads CASSLGGGSQPQHF. The DNA for the CDR3 is TGTGCCAGCAGTTTAGGGGGAGGAAGTCAGCCCCAGCATTTT. Using reference TRBV28 and TRBJ1-5 for the parts outside the CDR3, the full variable domain is DVKVTQSSRYLVKRTGEKVFLECVQDMDHENMFWYRQDPGLGLRLIYFSYDVKMKEKGDIPEGYSVSREKKERFSLILESASTNQTSMYLCASSLGGGSQPQHFGDGTRLSIL.

The chain joins TRBV7-9 to TRBJ1-1, with 8 bases that match TRBD1. Per germline, CDR1 SEHNR and CDR2 FQNEAQ (reference sequence). V lost 2 bases to trimming and J lost 5 bases; unmatched junction nucleotides: 7. The CDR3 totals 15 residues. CDR3 loop: CASSLPPQGATEAFF. In DNA form, the CDR3 reads TGTGCCAGCAGCTTACCCCCCCAGGGGGCGACTGAAGCTTTCTTT.

This clone was seen more than once but under ten times. The V and J genes are TRBV6-5 and TRBJ1-1, with a tentative D call TRBD1 (6 bases). CDR1 and CDR2 (germline): MNHEY, SVGAGI. With 6 bases removed from V and 0 bases from J, the gap between germline ends came to 11 bases. This CDR3 has 14 amino acids. The CDR3 loop reads CASSLDRLNTEAFF. The DNA of the CDR3 is TGTGCCAGCAGCTTGGACAGATTGAACACTGAAGCTTTCTTT.

The gene calls are TRBV9 and TRBJ1-5; D uncertain. Germline V CDR1 and CDR2: SGDLS, YYNGEE. This CDR3 region has 14 residues. Deletions cut 0 bases from V and 7 bases from J, with 11 bases between. The DNA of the CDR3 is TGTGCCAGCAGCGTAGGCTCTAACAGCCAGCCCCAGCATTTT. Protein product: CASSVGSNSQPQHF.

The chain uses TRBV7-2 and TRBJ1-1; weak D call: TRBD1 (5 bases). The CDR3 sequence is 14 residues long. Deletions cut 3 bases from V and 6 bases from J, with 14 bases between. Germline CDR1 SGHTA, CDR2 FQGNSA. The CDR3 sequence: CASSFGSGGAEAFF. CDR3 bases: TGTGCCAGCAGCTTTGGCAGCGGAGGGGCTGAAGCTTTCTTT.

The chain recombines TRBV18 with TRBJ1-5, with D possibly TRBD1 on 5 matching bases. This CDR3 is 15 amino acids long. CDR1 is KGHSH, CDR2 LQKENI, per germline. Trimming removed 2 bases from V and 5 bases from J, with 13 bases in between. The CDR3 DNA sequence: TGTGCCAGCTCACCAGCAGGGAGGAGTGATCAGCCCCAGCATTTT. It translates to CASSPAGRSDQPQHF. The full variable domain, its missing parts supplied by reference TRBV18 and TRBJ1-5, is NAGVMQNPRHLVRRRGQEARLRCSPMKGHSHVYWYRQLPEEGLKFMVYLQKENIIDESGMPKERFSAEFPKEGPSILRIQQVVRGDSAAYFCASSPAGRSDQPQHFGDGTRLSIL.

This clone was seen a handful of times. The chain employs TRBV28 and TRBJ2-7; D remains ambiguous. The CDR3 contains 15 residues. CDR1 and CDR2 (germline): MDHEN, SYDVKM. The V end lost 2 bases, the J end lost 3 bases, and 14 bases lay between the germline ends. In DNA form, the CDR3 reads TGTGCCAGCAGTTTACCGGGTGCCCTTAGCTACGAGCAGTACTTC. This translates into CASSLPGALSYEQYF.

This clone was observed a handful of times. J is TRBJ2-1 and V is TRBV7-3, with TRBD2 matching 7 bases. The CDR3 has 16 residues. The V gene's germline CDR1 is SGHTA and CDR2 FQGTGA. V lost 0 bases, J lost 0 bases, and 2 bases stayed unmatched. The CDR3, as DNA: TGTGCCAGCAGCTTAACTAGCGGGTTCTCCTACAATGAGCAGTTCTTC. This codes for CASSLTSGFSYNEQFF.

This clone was observed a handful of times. V and J are TRBV29-1 and TRBJ2-7, with unresolved D. Trimming shortened V by 2 bases and J by 3 bases, and 8 bases separated the two germline ends. The CDR3 has 12 residues. The germline V gene has CDR1 SQVTM and CDR2 ANQGSEA. As DNA, the CDR3 is TGCAGCGTTGAATTCCCCAGCTACGAGCAGTACTTC. Its translation: CSVEFPSYEQYF.